Presented here are 14 T cell receptor beta chains from one specimen sequenced in a study of cytomegalovirus exposure and HLA in healthy donors. In the PCR, 60 Vbeta and 13 Jbeta primers were used. Sequencing was performed with immunoSEQ multiplex PCR; in TCRdb, only in-frame clones are kept and a portion is missing. This sample has 210,000 or so clones, with roughly 76% found just once. The sequenced material came from PBMCs. Receptors originate from a woman in her twenties or thirties in good health and CMV-seropositive.

The rearrangement links TRBV29-1 to TRBJ2-1; TRBD2 aligns across 12 bases. The CDR3 totals 17 residues. V was clipped by 4 bases and J by 0 bases; unmatched bases: 7. Per the germline V gene, CDR1 is SQVTM and CDR2 is ANQGSEA. The DNA of the CDR3 is TGCAGCGTTGCGTCCATGACTAGCGGGAGCTCCTACAATGAGCAGTTCTTC. This codes for CSVASMTSGSSYNEQFF.

This clone has just a few counts. Other DNA sequences within the sample encode an identical CDR3. The V call is TRBV28, the J call TRBJ1-1; 7 bases are shared with TRBD1. The CDR3 is made up of 18 amino acids. V shed 9 bases, J shed 4 bases, and the junction held 23 bases outside the gene matches. Per germline, CDR1 MDHEN and CDR2 SYDVKM. The CDR3 sequence is CASKEVETGRRWGTEAFF. As DNA, the CDR3 is TGTGCCAGTAAAGAAGTAGAGACAGGGCGAAGGTGGGGCACTGAAGCTTTCTTT.

The chain combines TRBV11-1 with TRBJ2-2; D perhaps matches TRBD2 (6 bases). Germline V gene lookup returns CDR1 SGHAT and CDR2 FQDESV (reference sequence). There are 16 residues in the CDR3. V lost 2 bases and J 7 bases, leaving 17 bases between the germline ends. In DNA, the CDR3 is TGTGCCAGCAGCTTACGCGGGGCGGTGGCTGGCGGGGAGCTGTTTTTT. This sequence encodes CASSLRGAVAGGELFF. The whole variable domain, filled in from reference TRBV11-1 and TRBJ2-2, reads EAEVAQSPRYKITEKSQAVAFWCDPISGHATLYWYRQILGQGPELLVQFQDESVVDDSQLPKDRFSAERLKGVDSTLKIQPAELGDSAMYLCASSLRGAVAGGELFFGEGSRLTVL.

A single count supports this clone. The rearrangement links TRBV15 to TRBJ1-2; D is undetermined. CDR1 is LNHNV, CDR2 YYDKDF, per germline (reference sequence). This CDR3 contains 14 residues. With 1 base removed from V and 5 bases from J, the gap between germline ends came to 11 bases. CDR3 residues: CATSRVGGLYGYTF. The CDR3 coding sequence is TGTGCCACCAGCAGAGTCGGCGGCCTATATGGCTACACCTTC.

The chain carries TRBV4-2 and TRBJ2-3, with 8 bases matching TRBD1. This CDR3 spans 17 amino acids. CDR1 and CDR2 (germline): LGHNA, YNFKEQ. Trimming took 2 bases from V and 6 from J; bases not matched to a gene: 13. The CDR3 DNA sequence: TGTGCCAGCAGCCAATCTCCCGGGGCAGGGGGCAGGGATACGCAGTATTTT. This sequence encodes CASSQSPGAGGRDTQYF.

The chain employs TRBV25-1 and TRBJ1-2; perhaps TRBD1 as D (6 bases). Germline CDR1 reads MGHDK; CDR2 reads SYGVNS. Trimming took 2 bases from V and 1 from J, leaving 8 bases between them. CDR3 size: 14 residues. The CDR3 spells CASSEIRGNYGYTF. In nucleotides, the CDR3 is TGTGCCAGCAGTGAAATCAGGGGTAACTATGGCTACACCTTC.

The rearrangement uses TRBV6-5 and TRBJ2-4; 8 bases are shared with TRBD2. The length of the CDR3 is 12 residues. The V gene's germline CDR1 is MNHEY and CDR2 SVGAGI. V was pared by 6 bases and J by 9 bases, with 4 bases of the junction left unmatched. The CDR3 here is CASSPGGGIQYF. The CDR3 nucleotides read TGTGCCAGCAGCCCCGGGGGGGGCATTCAGTACTTC.

This clone was detected only once. This rearrangement joins TRBV29-1 to TRBJ1-2; D is ambiguous. Between the trimmed V and J ends, which lost 2 bases and 5 bases, there was a span of 6 bases. Per germline, CDR1 SQVTM and CDR2 ANQGSEA. The CDR3 has 11 amino acids. The DNA for the CDR3 is TGCAGCGTTGAAAGAGGGTATGGCTACACCTTC. Amino acid sequence: CSVERGYGYTF.

This chain connects TRBV28 to TRBJ1-1; 8 nucleotides agree with TRBD1. Unmatched junction bases numbered 12, after V lost 6 bases and J lost 9 bases. The CDR3 is 14 residues long. CDR1 is MDHEN, CDR2 SYDVKM, per germline. CDR3 in amino acids: CASSRPPRGLQAFF. The CDR3 DNA reads as TGTGCCAGCAGCCGTCCTCCCAGGGGGCTTCAAGCTTTCTTT.

The chain links TRBV5-1 to TRBJ1-2, with TRBD1 identical over 9 bases. There are 15 residues in the CDR3. The ends lost 7 bases at V and 0 bases at J; junction bases unmatched: 7. Germline assignment: CDR1 SGHRS and CDR2 YFSETQ. CDR3 DNA: TGCGCCAGCCGGGGACAGGGAGCTTCTAACTATGGCTACACCTTC. This sequence encodes CASRGQGASNYGYTF.

The V and J genes are TRBV2 and TRBJ2-4; possibly TRBD1 for D (6 bases). The CDR3 length is 13 residues. Trimming stripped 3 bases from V and 5 bases from J, with 8 bases between. Per the germline V gene, CDR1 is SNHLY and CDR2 is FYNNEI. The CDR3 nucleotides read TGTGCCAGCAGTGAGGACAGACAAAACATTCAGTACTTC. Translated: CASSEDRQNIQYF.

This chain connects TRBV5-1 to TRBJ2-1; 14 bases are shared with TRBD2. Germline lookup yields CDR1 SGHRS and CDR2 YFSETQ. CDR3 length: 20 amino acids. V lost 0 bases, J lost 2 bases, and 10 bases stayed unmatched. CDR3 sequence (DNA): TGCGCCAGCAGCTTGGGGCGACTAGCGGGAGGGCCCTCCCCCTACAATGAGCAGTTCTTC. It encodes CASSLGRLAGGPSPYNEQFF.

The table lists this clone with a few counts. The chain couples TRBV30 to TRBJ1-1; TRBD1 is a possible D gene (5 bases). This CDR3 region has 12 residues. Germline loops: CDR1 GTSNPN, CDR2 SVGIG (reference sequence). V lost 0 bases and J 10 bases, leaving 12 bases between the germline ends. CDR3 region: CAWSVGGLSAFF. In nucleotides, the CDR3 is TGTGCCTGGAGTGTGGGGGGATTATCAGCTTTCTTT.

The table lists this clone with a few counts. This chain connects TRBV29-1 to TRBJ2-7; 9 bases agree with TRBD1. This CDR3 region has 14 residues. V was pared by 5 bases and J by 1 base, with 6 bases of the junction left unmatched. In germline, CDR1 is SQVTM, CDR2 ANQGSEA. CDR3: CSVSSGQGSYEQYF. The CDR3, as DNA: TGCAGCGTTTCAAGCGGACAGGGGTCCTACGAGCAGTACTTC.